The clone carrying this T cell receptor (beta chain) appeared many times. Its antigen is currently unknown. This entry belongs to a study of T cells in Graves' hyperthyroidism and ophthalmopathy. Study-wide results and caveats: Most thyroid clonotypes that were expanded above 0.001 also turned up in blood.

Researchers amplified the TCR beta CDR3 regions from RNA transcripts. First-round RT-PCR targeting the TCR CDR3 was performed with the HTBI primer set. TCRdb re-called the multiplex PCR reads through MiXCR, storing one row per CDR3 protein. Among 470,000 or so distinct CDR3 sequences listed, around 21% were seen once. Absence of ophthalmopathy progression within 18 months defined stable Graves' hyperthyroidism. Pregnant or lactating patients were excluded, as were those with uncontrolled infection or other autoimmune disease. Fresh peripheral blood, more than 9 ml, yielded the PBMCs. The origin of this receptor is a man aged 18 to 35 with Graves' hyperthyroidism. The sample comprised blood.

The CDR3, as DNA: TGTGCCAGCACCAAACCAGCAGGGCTTCGCAATCAGCCCCAGCATTTT. This gives the protein CASTKPAGLRNQPQHF. V and J are TRBV28 and TRBJ1-5; D is perhaps TRBD1 (5 bases). V lost 7 bases, J lost 2 bases, and 18 bases lay in between. CDR3 size: 16 residues. Germline CDR1 is MDHEN and CDR2 is SYDVKM.